A single sample is the source of the 18 T cell receptor beta chains below, sequenced in a study of post-analysis software for immune sequencing data. Whole-study findings and limits: Among roughly five TRBV segments more frequent in patients than controls were TRBV5-6, TRBV5-1 and TRBV20-1.

cDNA libraries for TCR beta contained unique molecular identifiers. TCRdb itself ran the PCR reads through MiXCR, one entry per CDR3 protein. The table lists fewer than 850,000 distinct CDR3 sequences, roughly 46% of them singletons. The antigens these receptors bind are not known. The material sequenced was blood. These receptors were obtained from a girl between 5 and 17 years old with multiple sclerosis.

The chain uses TRBV21-1 and TRBJ2-4; TRBD2 is the table's D call and was not checked against the DNA. The last part of the DNA fits TRBJ2-7 better; the J call may be wrong. TRBV21-1 is classified as a pseudogene. The CDR3 is made up of 20 amino acids. The CDR3 sequence is CASSKALATSGTGALYEQYF. The DNA of the CDR3 is TGTGCCAGCAGCAAAGCGCTGGCGACTAGCGGGACAGGTGCCCTATACGAGCAGTACTTC.

The chain links TRBV12-3 or TRBV12-4 to TRBJ2-5; D not resolved. V was pared by 3 bases and J by 1 base, with 15 bases between. The CDR3 runs to 16 residues. The CDR3 loop reads CASSFTAARTQETQYF. CDR3 DNA sequence: TGTGCCAGCAGTTTTACGGCAGCCCGGACCCAAGAGACCCAGTACTTC.

A few counts support this clonotype. CDR3 coding DNA: TGTGCCAGCAGCTTCTTGGTGCCGGGACAGGGGAGCAATGAGCAGTTCTTC. It encodes CASSFLVPGQGSNEQFF. The rearrangement links TRBV5-5 to TRBJ2-1; 10 bases are shared with TRBD1. CDR3 length equals 17 residues. Germline CDR1 SGHKS, CDR2 YYEKEE (reference sequence). J lost 6 bases, V lost 2 bases, and 11 bases had no gene match.

This clonotype was seen more than once but under ten times. The chain has TRBV5-1 and TRBJ2-1, with D tentatively TRBD1 (6 bases). V was clipped by 0 bases and J by 9 bases, with 19 bases between them. The CDR3 runs to 16 residues. The V gene's germline CDR1 is SGHRS and CDR2 YFSETQ. CDR3 bases: TGCGCCAGCAGCTTGGAAGACAGGATCCCTCGACCTGAGCAGTTCTTC. This codes for CASSLEDRIPRPEQFF.

The V call is TRBV3-1, the J call TRBJ2-7, with TRBD2 matching over 16 bases. The CDR3 covers 21 residues. CDR1 is LGHDT and CDR2 is YNNKEL in the germline V gene (reference sequence). The trim removed 0 bases at V and 3 bases at J, leaving 14 bases unmatched. The CDR3 region is CASSQEGYSGGLAGGHYEQYF. CDR3 DNA sequence: TGTGCCAGCAGCCAAGAAGGCTATAGCGGGGGACTAGCGGGAGGGCACTACGAGCAGTACTTC.

This clonotype has a count of ten or more. The chain couples TRBV9 to TRBJ2-5; TRBD2 is a possible D gene (6 bases). Germline assignment: CDR1 SGDLS and CDR2 YYNGEE. The CDR3 spans 15 residues. Trimming shortened V by 4 bases and J by 4 bases, and 17 bases separated the two germline ends. CDR3: CASSFDGTPRETQYF. The CDR3 nucleotides are TGTGCCAGCAGCTTCGACGGGACTCCCAGAGAGACCCAGTACTTC. Filled out from reference TRBV9 and TRBJ2-5, the complete variable domain reads DSGVTQTPKHLITATGQRVTLRCSPRSGDLSVYWYQQSLDQGLQFLIQYYNGEERAKGNILERFSAQQFPDLHSELNLSSLELGDSALYFCASSFDGTPRETQYFGPGTRLLVL.

The chain recombines TRBV12-3 or TRBV12-4 with TRBJ2-4, with 11 bases lining up with TRBD1. The DNA end favors TRBJ2-7, so the J call may be wrong. This CDR3 has 14 residues. The CDR3 loop reads CASRGTGGNYEQYF. Written as DNA, the CDR3 is TGTGCCAGCAGGGGGACAGGGGGTAACTACGAGCAGTACTTC.

This chain uses TRBV6-1 with TRBJ1-1; D may be TRBD1 (5 bases). Germline V gene data show CDR1 as MNHNS and CDR2 as SASEGT. The V end was cut by 6 bases, the J end by 0 bases, with 14 bases between. This CDR3 contains 15 residues. CDR3 sequence (DNA): TGTGCCAGCAGGCGTGGGCAGGGAGTGAACACTGAAGCTTTCTTT. It is translated as CASRRGQGVNTEAFF.

There are a few counts of this clonotype. The V and J genes are TRBV20-1 and TRBJ1-5; D possibly corresponds to TRBD1 (6 bases). The CDR3 loop spans 15 amino acids. V was cut by 3 bases and J by 0 bases, with 12 bases left in between. Germline assignment: CDR1 DFQATT and CDR2 SNEGSKA (reference sequence). The CDR3 is CSARGGGSSNQPQHF. The CDR3 DNA sequence: TGCAGTGCTAGGGGAGGGGGGAGTAGCAATCAGCCCCAGCATTTT.

The chain links TRBV28 to TRBJ2-5; D may be TRBD1 (6 bases). CDR3 length: 15 amino acids. CDR1 and CDR2 from the germline V gene are MDHEN and SYDVKM. V lost 8 bases, J lost 0 bases, and 16 bases lay in between. The CDR3 nucleotides read TGTGCCAGCCGTCAGGGGAAGAGCCACCAAGAGACCCAGTACTTC. This encodes CASRQGKSHQETQYF.

In this sample, this clonotype turned up a few times. The rearrangement uses TRBV10-3 and TRBJ2-5; D tentatively fits TRBD1 or TRBD2 (5 bases each). The J call may be mistaken, given a closer DNA end match to TRBJ2-7. CDR1 and CDR2 (germline): ENHRY, SYGVKD. This CDR3 spans 12 amino acids. The CDR3 protein is CAITPGGYEQYF. Written as DNA, the CDR3 is TGTGCCATCACTCCTGGGGGTTACGAGCAGTACTTC.

The genes are TRBV30 and TRBJ1-1; D is uncertain. The CDR3 extends over 15 amino acids. The germline CDR1 and CDR2 sequences are GTSNPN and SVGIG (reference sequence). V was trimmed by 0 bases and J by 1 base, leaving 12 bases between them. CDR3 coding DNA: TGTGCCTGGAGTGTACCTTCGGCAGGGAACACTGAAGCTTTCTTT. This translates into CAWSVPSAGNTEAFF.

This clonotype is a singleton in its sample. The genes are TRBV20-1 and TRBJ1-5, with 9 bases aligning to TRBD1. V lost 3 bases to trimming and J lost 3 bases; unmatched junction nucleotides: 6. CDR3 length: 15 amino acids. Germline CDR1 DFQATT, CDR2 SNEGSKA (reference sequence). This CDR3 reads CSASRTGDPNQPQHF. CDR3 nucleotides: TGCAGTGCTAGCCGGACAGGGGACCCCAATCAGCCCCAGCATTTT.

The gene calls are TRBV7-2 and TRBJ2-1; perhaps TRBD1 as D (5 bases). TRBJ2-7 explains the end of the DNA better; the J call may be wrong. The CDR3 is made up of 12 amino acids. Germline assignment: CDR1 SGHTA and CDR2 FQGNSA. The CDR3 DNA is TGTGCCAGCGCTGGGGCTTACAATGAGCAGTACTTC. Translating gives CASAGAYNEQYF.

This clonotype was seen more than once but under ten times. The V call is TRBV9, the J call TRBJ2-3; 10 nucleotides match TRBD2. The CDR3 is 17 amino acids. CDR1 is SGDLS, CDR2 YYNGEE, per germline. V gave up 0 bases and J gave up 0 bases; unmatched junction bases: 4. CDR3 region: CASSVGTSGSSTDTQYF. The CDR3 DNA reads TGTGCCAGCAGCGTAGGGACTAGCGGATCTAGCACAGATACGCAGTATTTT. Full variable domain (rest looked up from reference TRBV9 and TRBJ2-3): DSGVTQTPKHLITATGQRVTLRCSPRSGDLSVYWYQQSLDQGLQFLIQYYNGEERAKGNILERFSAQQFPDLHSELNLSSLELGDSALYFCASSVGTSGSSTDTQYFGPGTRLTVL.

The DNA for the CDR3 is TGTGCCAGCAGTTTATCTTTCACTGAAGCTTTCTTT. As protein: CASSLSFTEAFF. The chain employs TRBV28 and TRBJ1-1; no clear D gene. Germline values: CDR1 MDHEN, CDR2 SYDVKM. The CDR3 runs to 12 residues. V was cut by 1 base and J by 4 bases, with 4 bases left in between. Combining the CDR3 with reference TRBV28 and TRBJ1-1 gives the whole variable domain DVKVTQSSRYLVKRTGEKVFLECVQDMDHENMFWYRQDPGLGLRLIYFSYDVKMKEKGDIPEGYSVSREKKERFSLILESASTNQTSMYLCASSLSFTEAFFGQGTRLTVV.

This sequence joins TRBV6-1 and TRBJ2-7; D is ambiguous. Germline V gene sequence: CDR1 MNHNS, CDR2 SASEGT. There are 15 residues in the CDR3. With 1 base removed from V and 0 bases from J, the gap between germline ends came to 10 bases. CDR3 sequence: CASSEEMALSYEQYF. For the CDR3, the DNA is TGTGCCAGCAGTGAAGAGATGGCACTCTCCTACGAGCAGTACTTC.

The chain carries TRBV29-1 and TRBJ2-5, with D perhaps TRBD1 (6 bases). V was cut by 3 bases and J by 5 bases, with 13 bases left in between. The length of the CDR3 is 13 residues. Germline assignment: CDR1 SQVTM and CDR2 ANQGSEA. The CDR3 reads CSVDAGALETQYF. The DNA for the CDR3 is TGCAGCGTTGATGCAGGGGCATTGGAGACCCAGTACTTC.